This entry lists 19 T cell receptor beta chains sequenced from one sample in a study of blood T cell repertoires in COVID-19. Assay: immunoSEQ multiplex PCR; the TCRdb copy retains only in-frame clones and omits some. The data show around 70,000 clones, roughly 84% seen once. Input material: peripheral blood. These receptor sequences come from a man in his fifties with active COVID-19.

The CDR3 bases are TGTGCCAGCAGCTTAAGTCGTACACGATATGGCTACACCTTC. Its protein is CASSLSRTRYGYTF. The chain joins TRBV7-2 to TRBJ1-2; D is uncertain. The V gene's germline CDR1 is SGHTA and CDR2 FQGNSA. This CDR3 has 14 amino acids. V was pared by 2 bases and J by 5 bases, with 12 bases between.

This clone was counted a few times. CDR3 region: CASSLDRTPEAFF. The CDR3 region has the DNA TGCGCCAGCAGCTTGGACAGGACCCCTGAAGCTTTCTTT. The J gene is TRBJ1-1, the V gene TRBV5-1; possible D gene TRBD1, 5 bases. This CDR3 is 13 amino acids long. Trimming pared 0 bases from V and 6 bases from J, leaving 9 bases between. In germline, CDR1 is SGHRS, CDR2 YFSETQ.

The chain carries TRBV4-2 and TRBJ2-1, with unresolved D. The CDR3 is 15 amino acids. Germline CDR1 and CDR2: LGHNA and YNFKEQ. The V gene lost 0 bases and the J gene lost 5 bases, with 11 bases spanning the gap. CDR3 region: CASSQDKLPHNEQFF. CDR3 nucleotide sequence: TGTGCCAGCAGCCAAGACAAACTACCGCACAATGAGCAGTTCTTC.

This chain uses TRBV4-3 with TRBJ1-3; TRBD1 agrees at 8 bases. The germline gives CDR1 LGHNA, CDR2 YSLEER. J lost 2 bases, V lost 4 bases, and 4 bases had no gene match. This CDR3 has 15 amino acids. The CDR3 DNA sequence: TGCGCCAGCAGCCCTCAGACAGGGGCTGGAAACACCATATATTTT. It encodes CASSPQTGAGNTIYF.

The chain has TRBV24-1 and TRBJ2-7; maybe TRBD1 (6 bases). V shed 1 base and J shed 3 bases, with 12 bases lying between them. Germline assignment: CDR1 KGHDR and CDR2 SFDVKD. The CDR3 has 15 residues. The CDR3 DNA is TGTGCCACCAGTGATTTCAAAGGGGGAATCTACGAGCAGTACTTC. This codes for CATSDFKGGIYEQYF.

The V call is TRBV6-2 or TRBV6-3, the J call TRBJ2-2; 7 bases agree with TRBD2. Germline V gene lookup returns CDR1 MNHEY and CDR2 SVGEGT. Losses at the gene ends were 3 bases for V and 5 bases for J; bases not matched to a gene: 9. The CDR3 spans 16 residues. The CDR3: CASSYRREISTGELFF. For the CDR3, the DNA is TGTGCCAGCAGTTATAGGCGGGAGATAAGTACCGGGGAGCTGTTTTTT.

The rearrangement uses TRBV5-6 and TRBJ2-7; 10 nucleotides match TRBD1. The V gene end was trimmed by 5 bases and the J gene end by 1 base; junction bases not matched to a gene: 6. The CDR3 extends over 15 amino acids. CDR1 is SGHDT and CDR2 is YYEEEE in the germline V gene. The CDR3 nucleotides are TGTGCCAGCAGTTATTGGGACAGGGGATCCTACGAGCAGTACTTC. Amino acid sequence: CASSYWDRGSYEQYF.

This chain connects TRBV4-2 to TRBJ2-1; 7 bases agree with TRBD2. Germline V CDR1 and CDR2: LGHNA, YNFKEQ. V was clipped by 1 base and J by 0 bases; unmatched bases: 3. The length of the CDR3 is 16 residues. The chain's CDR3 is CASSQAGGTSYNEQFF. DNA of the CDR3: TGTGCCAGCAGCCAAGCCGGGGGGACCTCCTACAATGAGCAGTTCTTC.

V is TRBV5-1 and J is TRBJ1-4, with 9 bases matching TRBD1. CDR1 and CDR2 from the germline V gene are SGHRS and YFSETQ. V gave up 4 bases and J gave up 8 bases; unmatched junction bases: 9. CDR3 length equals 15 residues. The CDR3 reads CASSGTGTGLEKLFF. CDR3 bases: TGCGCCAGCAGCGGAACCGGGACAGGGCTAGAAAAACTGTTTTTT.

This clone was recorded once. V is TRBV29-1 and J is TRBJ2-1, with TRBD2 identical over 10 bases. V dropped 3 bases and J dropped 0; count of bases not matched to a gene: 5. The CDR3 runs to 16 residues. CDR1 is SQVTM, CDR2 ANQGSEA, per germline. CDR3 in amino acids: CSVDPGLAVSYNEQFF. CDR3 in DNA: TGCAGCGTTGATCCCGGACTAGCGGTCTCCTACAATGAGCAGTTCTTC.

Only a few counts were recorded for this clone. V and J are TRBV7-2 and TRBJ1-5; no clear D gene. The CDR3 is 13 amino acids. The V and J ends lost 1 base and 7 bases respectively, with 8 bases between them. The germline V gene has CDR1 SGHTA and CDR2 FQGNSA. CDR3 coding DNA: TGTGCCAGCAGCTTAGAATGGGAGCAGCCCCAGCATTTT. Translation gives CASSLEWEQPQHF.

The chain couples TRBV27 to TRBJ1-1; D is unresolved. Trimming took off 5 bases at V and 4 bases at J, with 11 bases between the two ends. The V gene's germline CDR1 is MNHEY and CDR2 SMNVEV (reference sequence). CDR3 length: 13 residues. The CDR3 is CASSKKPVTEAFF. The CDR3 DNA follows: TGTGCCAGCAGTAAGAAACCAGTCACTGAAGCTTTCTTT.

The table lists this clone with a count of one. The chain combines TRBV6-4 with TRBJ2-4; 10 nucleotides line up with TRBD1. The length of the CDR3 is 15 residues. Losses at the gene ends were 3 bases for V and 8 bases for J; bases not matched to a gene: 7. Germline V CDR1 and CDR2: MRHNA, SNTAGT. The CDR3: CASSEGFGTGDIQYF. The DNA of the CDR3 is TGTGCCAGCAGTGAAGGTTTCGGGACAGGGGACATTCAGTACTTC.

This chain links TRBV5-3 with TRBJ2-7; 10 positions match TRBD2. TRBV5-3 is an ORF for which the function is uncertain. The CDR3 covers 19 residues. The V and J ends lost 0 bases and 2 bases, in that order; junction bases with no gene match: 14. The CDR3 reads CARSLDSASGSLHPYEQYF. CDR3 DNA: TGTGCCAGAAGCTTGGATTCAGCTAGCGGGAGTTTACACCCCTACGAGCAGTACTTC.

The chain joins TRBV18 to TRBJ2-7; 9 nucleotides align to TRBD1. CDR1 and CDR2 from the germline V gene are KGHSH and LQKENI. Losses at the gene ends were 3 bases for V and 3 bases for J; bases not matched to a gene: 6. This CDR3 region has 15 residues. CDR3 protein: CASSPEDRGHYEQYF. CDR3 nucleotides: TGTGCCAGCTCACCCGAGGACAGGGGCCACTACGAGCAGTACTTC.

The rearrangement links TRBV5-1 to TRBJ2-3; 9 positions agree with TRBD2. The CDR3 loop spans 16 amino acids. CDR1 and CDR2 (germline): SGHRS, YFSETQ. The V gene end was trimmed by 2 bases and the J gene end by 5 bases; junction bases not matched to a gene: 9. The CDR3 spells CASSLGGGAEGDTQYF. The CDR3 nucleotides read TGCGCCAGCAGCTTAGGCGGGGGGGCTGAAGGAGATACGCAGTATTTT.

The chain carries TRBV5-1 and TRBJ1-1, with TRBD1 matching over 7 bases. The CDR3 runs to 14 residues. J was trimmed by 1 base and V by 3 bases; bases with no gene match: 3. The V gene's germline CDR1 is SGHRS and CDR2 YFSETQ. This CDR3 reads CASSWRTGNTEAFF. CDR3 DNA sequence: TGCGCCAGCAGCTGGAGGACAGGGAACACTGAAGCTTTCTTT. Using reference TRBV5-1 and TRBJ1-1 for the parts outside the CDR3, the full variable domain is KAGVTQTPRYLIKTRGQQVTLSCSPISGHRSVSWYQQTPGQGLQFLFEYFSETQRNKGNFPGRFSGRQFSNSRSEMNVSTLELGDSALYLCASSWRTGNTEAFFGQGTRLTVV.

J is TRBJ2-5 and V is TRBV7-2, with 7 bases fitting TRBD2. V lost 0 bases, J lost 2 bases, and 6 bases stayed unmatched. The germline V gene has CDR1 SGHTA and CDR2 FQGNSA. The CDR3 extends over 16 amino acids. The CDR3 sequence: CASSLAEAGPQETQYF. Written as DNA, the CDR3 is TGTGCCAGCAGCTTAGCGGAAGCGGGGCCGCAAGAGACCCAGTACTTC. The full variable domain, rest sourced from reference TRBV7-2 and TRBJ2-5, is GAGVSQSPSNKVTEKGKDVELRCDPISGHTALYWYRQSLGQGLEFLIYFQGNSAPDKSGLPSDRFSAERTGGSVSTLTIQRTQQEDSAVYLCASSLAEAGPQETQYFGPGTRLLVL.

The rearrangement uses TRBV15 and TRBJ1-2, with D uncertain. Germline CDR1 LNHNV, CDR2 YYDKDF (reference sequence). With 5 bases removed from V and 4 bases from J, the gap between germline ends came to 14 bases. The CDR3 is 14 amino acids. In nucleotides, the CDR3 is TGTGCCACCAGCCATCCCCCAGGAAGCTATGGCTACACCTTC. As protein: CATSHPPGSYGYTF.